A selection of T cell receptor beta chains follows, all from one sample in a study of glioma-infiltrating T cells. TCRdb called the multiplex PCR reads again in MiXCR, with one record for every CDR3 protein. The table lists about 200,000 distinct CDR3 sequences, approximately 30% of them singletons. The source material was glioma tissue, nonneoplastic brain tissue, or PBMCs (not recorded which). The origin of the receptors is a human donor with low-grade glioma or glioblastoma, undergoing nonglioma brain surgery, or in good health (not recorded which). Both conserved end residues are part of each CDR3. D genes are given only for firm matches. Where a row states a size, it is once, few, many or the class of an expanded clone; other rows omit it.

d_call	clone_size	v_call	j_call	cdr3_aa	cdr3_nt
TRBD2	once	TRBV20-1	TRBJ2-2	CSARLAGRSGELFF	TGCAGTGCTAGACTAGCGGGAAGGTCCGGGGAGCTGTTTTTT
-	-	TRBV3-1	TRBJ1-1	CASSQNWGLDTEAFF	TGTGCCAGCAGCCAAAACTGGGGGTTGGACACTGAAGCTTTCTTT
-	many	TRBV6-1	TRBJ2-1	CASSHPGLYNEQFF	TGTGCCAGCAGTCACCCCGGACTATACAATGAGCAGTTCTTC
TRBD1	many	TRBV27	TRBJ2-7	CASSWSGQGSYEQYF	TGTGCCAGCAGTTGGTCCGGACAGGGTTCCTACGAGCAGTACTTC
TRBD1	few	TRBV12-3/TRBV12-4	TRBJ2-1	CASSLQGFHSYNEQFF	TGTGCCAGCAGCCTACAGGGGTTTCACTCCTACAATGAGCAGTTCTTC
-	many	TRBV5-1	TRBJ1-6	CASSFSAATEPSSYNSPLHF	TGCGCCAGCAGCTTCTCGGCAGCTACTGAACCGAGCTCCTATAATTCACCCCTCCACTTT
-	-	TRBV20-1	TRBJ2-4	CSARSRQAKNIQYF	TGCAGTGCTAGATCAAGACAGGCCAAAAACATTCAGTACTTC
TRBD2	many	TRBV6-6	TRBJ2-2	CASSYSRLAAGELFF	TGTGCCAGCAGTTACTCCCGCCTAGCGGCCGGGGAGCTGTTTTTT
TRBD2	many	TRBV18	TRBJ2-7	CASSLLAGSYEQYF	TGTGCCAGCTCACTCCTAGCGGGGTCCTACGAGCAGTACTTC
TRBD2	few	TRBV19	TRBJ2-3	CASSTSTAGVSTDTQYF	TGTGCCAGTAGTACCTCAACAGCGGGAGTGAGTACAGATACGCAGTATTTT
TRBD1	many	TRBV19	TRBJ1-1	CASSPWTGGSTEAFF	TGTGCCAGTAGTCCGTGGACAGGGGGAAGCACTGAAGCTTTCTTT
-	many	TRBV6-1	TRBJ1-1	CASRRSGNTEAFF	TGTGCCAGCAGAAGGAGCGGGAACACTGAAGCTTTCTTT
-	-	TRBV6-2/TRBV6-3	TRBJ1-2	CASSYFPRSRMFGCTF	TGTGCCAGCAGCTACTTTCCCCGGTCCCGGATGTTTGGCTGCACCTTC
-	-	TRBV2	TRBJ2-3	CASSDTYTQYF	TGTGCCAGCAGTGACACATATACGCAGTATTTT
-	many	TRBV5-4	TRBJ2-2	CASSRTKNTGELFF	TGTGCCAGCAGCCGGACCAAGAACACCGGGGAGCTGTTTTTT
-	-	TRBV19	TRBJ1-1	CASTTTAANTEAFF	TGTGCCAGTACCACGACAGCCGCGAACACTGAAGCTTTCTTT
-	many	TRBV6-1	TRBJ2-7	CASSEKTISYEQYF	TGTGCCAGCAGTGAAAAGACTATCTCCTACGAGCAGTACTTC
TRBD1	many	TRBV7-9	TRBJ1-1	CASSAPTGERNTEAFF	TGTGCCAGCAGCGCACCGACAGGGGAGCGGAACACTGAAGCTTTCTTT
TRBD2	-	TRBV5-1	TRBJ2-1	CASSSGTSGVNEQFF	TGCGCCAGCAGCTCAGGGACTAGCGGAGTCAATGAGCAGTTCTTC
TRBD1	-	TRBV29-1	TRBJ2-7	CSARGTGGEQYF	TGCAGCGCCAGGGGGACCGGAGGCGAGCAGTACTTC
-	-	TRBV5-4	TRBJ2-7	CASSAVRSYEQYF	TGTGCCAGCAGCGCAGTACGATCCTACGAGCAGTACTTC
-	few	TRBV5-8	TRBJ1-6	CASSLEGNSPLHF	TGTGCCAGCAGCTTGGAGGGGAATTCACCCCTCCACTTT
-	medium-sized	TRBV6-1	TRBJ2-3	CASSPRDTDTQYF	TGTGCCAGCAGTCCGCGGGACACAGATACGCAGTATTTT
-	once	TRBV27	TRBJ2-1	CASSDRALSSYNEQFF	TGTGCCAGCTCCGACCGCGCGCTCAGCTCCTACAATGAGCAGTTCTTC
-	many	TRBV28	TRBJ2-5	CASSFWDRQETQYF	TGTGCCAGCAGTTTCTGGGATCGGCAAGAGACCCAGTACTTC
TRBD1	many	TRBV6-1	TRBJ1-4	CASSRQGAPATNEKLFF	TGTGCCAGCAGTAGACAGGGGGCACCTGCAACTAATGAAAAACTGTTTTTT
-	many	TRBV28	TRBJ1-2	CASITTGGGNYGYTF	TGTGCCAGCATCACTACGGGGGGGGGGAACTATGGCTACACCTTC
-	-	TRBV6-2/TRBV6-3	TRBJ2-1	CASSYWRDYNEQFF	TGTGCCAGCAGTTACTGGCGGGACTACAATGAGCAGTTCTTC
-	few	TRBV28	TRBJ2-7	CASSVPGRRNCEQYF	TGTGCCAGCAGTGTCCCGGGACGGAGGAACTGCGAGCAGTACTTC
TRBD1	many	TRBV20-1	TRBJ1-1	CSARTVGGQGAEGLNTEAFF	TGCAGTGCTAGAACTGTGGGGGGACAGGGTGCGGAGGGACTGAACACTGAAGCTTTCTTT
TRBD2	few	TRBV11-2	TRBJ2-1	CASSTTSGPNNEQFF	TGTGCCAGCAGCACAACTAGCGGGCCTAACAATGAGCAGTTCTTC
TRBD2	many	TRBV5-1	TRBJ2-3	CASSSTSGGGSGTQYF	TGCGCCAGCAGCTCAACTAGCGGGGGGGGAAGTGGTACGCAGTATTTT
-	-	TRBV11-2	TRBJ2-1	CASSLSGQGVFF	TGTGCCAGCAGCTTAAGCGGGCAGGGTGTGTTCTTC
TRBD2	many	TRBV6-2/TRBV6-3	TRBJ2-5	CASNPPPGRGGETQYF	TGTGCCAGCAACCCCCCCCCGGGACGGGGGGGAGAGACCCAGTACTTC
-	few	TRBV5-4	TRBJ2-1	CASSLERPMGEQFF	TGTGCCAGCAGCTTGGAGCGGCCTATGGGTGAGCAGTTCTTC
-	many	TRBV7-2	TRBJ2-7	CASSGGTYEQYF	TGTGCCAGCAGCGGCGGAACCTACGAGCAGTACTTC
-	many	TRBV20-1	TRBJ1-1	CSARWGIRNTEAFF	TGCAGTGCTAGATGGGGGATACGGAACACTGAAGCTTTCTTT